This T cell receptor beta chain came from a study of TIL therapy for anti-PD-1-resistant metastatic lung cancer (dated by TCRdb to 2020 to 2023). Study-level background: Tumors were collected before any PD-1/PD-L1 blockade, after which patients were given nivolumab, and patients who progressed were given lymphodepletion, an infusion of expanded TIL and IL-2. The cohort was composed predominantly of lung adenocarcinoma, with a few EGFR-mutant and two ALK-rearranged tumors included, and half of patients were identified as current or former smokers. Across the cohort, whole-exome sequencing showed a median non-synonymous tumor mutation burden of more than 1.3 mutations per megabase. T cell receptor beta sequencing of tumor and peripheral blood was used to follow clonotypes across the tumor, the expanded TIL product and serial blood samples. Enrolled patients had a median age of around 58 years (range roughly 35-85) and a median tumor PD-L1 proportion score of 4.5% to 6.5%. Study-wide conclusions, independent of this receptor: The baseline peripheral repertoire was partially replaced by infused TIL clonotypes, which then decayed over months, and no apparent association between persistence and response was found. Generalizability was limited because the cohort was highly selected, with more treatment-naive, never-smoker and oncogene-addicted patients included than is typical. The study protocol defined all tumor marker inferences as exploratory.

About this clone: Its antigen remains undetermined. No base quality values were provided; no much bigger clone lies one nucleotide off.

Looking up the germline V gene (reference sequence) yields CDR1 LNHNV and CDR2 YYDKDF. The CDR3 spans 14 residues, from the cysteine through the phenylalanine. The sequence is cut down to CDR3 DNA, 42 bases in frame from base 1. The V end loses 1 base and the J end loses 2 bases, and a stretch of 9 bases separates them. Taken with the paper, the label for time point translates to: pre-treatment sample, taken before nivolumab and TIL therapy. Adults with stage 4 NSCLC were enrolled in a dual-center phase I trial from late 2017 to January 2020. The samples were obtained from a phase I trial that was single-arm and open-label and tested tumor-infiltrating lymphocyte therapy combined with nivolumab in advanced non-small cell lung cancer. Blood mononuclear cells were isolated from EDTA tubes by Ficoll gradient and were snap-frozen as pellets, and DNA was extracted with a Qiagen mini-prep kit. The immunoSEQ v3 hsTCRB kit was used to amplify TCR beta CDR3 regions from genomic DNA through bias-controlled multiplex PCR. TCR libraries were sequenced on an Illumina NextSeq 500 to approximately 2 million read pairs for survey level or roughly 5-6.5 million for deep level. The paper's data handling went like this. V, D and J genes were assigned, non-productive sequences were removed, and clonality was reported by immunoSEQ Analyzer software. Repertoires were compared by productive Simpson clonality and by the Morisita overlap index of productive TRB rearrangements between infused TIL and blood. For each clone in blood, the absolute clonotype count was estimated by multiplying the lymphocyte count by the CD3+ fraction and by the clone's productive frequency. This immuneACCESS table, as held by TCRdb, lists in-frame sequences with V and J called but not all clones. Of the missing ones, under half trace to an unresolved V gene in checked studies; the others have no known cause. V, J and clone size were drawn from that table, and D and trimming were deduced from the DNA. Here the sample has approximately 40,000 clones; 70% to 75% occur a single time. The ten largest clones take up under 7.5% of the sample.

The chain joins TRBV15 to TRBJ2-7, with TRBD1 tentatively as D gene (5 bases match). The receptor's source is a person between 25 and 80 years old with non-small cell lung cancer. The sample here was blood, taken at baseline. The CDR3: CATSRGTGPYEQYF. The DNA is TGTGCCACCAGCAGAGGTACAGGACCCTACGAGCAGTACTTC.